This T cell receptor (beta chain) was observed in a study of T cell responses to AZD1222 COVID-19 vaccine. Across the whole study: Pooling of second doses given at about 4 or about 12 weeks was done.

Comment on this clone: One junction end disagrees with the germline gene, perhaps due to a read error.

Germline CDR1 reads SSHAT; CDR2 reads FNYEAQ (reference sequence). The CDR3 is 18 amino acids. Only in-frame clones appear in the TCRdb table, and some are missing; sequencing was by immunoSEQ multiplex PCR. The data hold about 130,000 clones, with 90% observed a single time. The sequence came from an adult in good health. V is TRBV7-7 and J is TRBJ1-2; D is ambiguous. This sample comprised peripheral blood, obtained on day 0 of AZD1222 vaccination. The DNA of the CDR3 is TGTGCTAGCAGCTTAGATCTCTGGCACGTAAAGCAGTCCTATGGCTACACCTTC. Protein sequence: CASSLDLWHVKQSYGYTF. The full variable domain, in which reference TRBV7-7 and TRBJ1-2 provide the parts outside the CDR3, is GAGVSQSPRYKVTKRGQDVTLRCDPISSHATLYWYQQALGQGPEFLTYFNYEAQPDKSGLPSDRFSAERPEGSISTLTIQRTEQRDSAMYRCASSLDLWHVKQSYGYTFGSGTRLTVV.